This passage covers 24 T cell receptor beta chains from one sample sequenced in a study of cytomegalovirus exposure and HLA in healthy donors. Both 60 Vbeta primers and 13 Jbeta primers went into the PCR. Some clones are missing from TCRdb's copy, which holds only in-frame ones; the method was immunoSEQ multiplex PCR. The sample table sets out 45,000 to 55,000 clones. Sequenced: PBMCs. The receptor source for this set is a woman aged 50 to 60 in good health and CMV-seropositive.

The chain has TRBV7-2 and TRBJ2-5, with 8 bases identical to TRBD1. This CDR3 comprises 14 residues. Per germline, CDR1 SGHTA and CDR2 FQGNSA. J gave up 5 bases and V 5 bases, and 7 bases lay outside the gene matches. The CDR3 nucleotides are TGTGCCAGCAGCGCAGGGGGCGGGCGGGAGACCCAGTACTTC. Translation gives CASSAGGGRETQYF.

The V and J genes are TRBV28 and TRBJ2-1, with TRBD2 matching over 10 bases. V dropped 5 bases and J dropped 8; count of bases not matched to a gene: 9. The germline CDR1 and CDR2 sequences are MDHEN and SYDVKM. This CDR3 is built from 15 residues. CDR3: CASSQEASGSYEQFF. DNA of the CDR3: TGTGCCAGCAGTCAAGAGGCTAGCGGGAGTTATGAGCAGTTCTTC.

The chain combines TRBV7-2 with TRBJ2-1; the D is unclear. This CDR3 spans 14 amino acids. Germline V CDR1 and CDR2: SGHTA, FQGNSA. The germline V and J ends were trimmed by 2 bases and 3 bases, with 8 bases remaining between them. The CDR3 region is CASSLRLIYNEQFF. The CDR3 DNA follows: TGTGCCAGCAGCTTAAGACTGATCTACAATGAGCAGTTCTTC.

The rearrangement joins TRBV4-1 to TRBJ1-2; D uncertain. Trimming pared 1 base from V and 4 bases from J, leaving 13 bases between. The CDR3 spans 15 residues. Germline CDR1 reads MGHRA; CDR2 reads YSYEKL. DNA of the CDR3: TGCGCCAGCAGCCAAGGGCAGCGGAACGTCTATGGCTACACCTTC. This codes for CASSQGQRNVYGYTF.

CDR3 protein: CSVWTGGKNEQYF. The CDR3, as DNA: TGCAGCGTATGGACAGGGGGCAAGAACGAGCAGTACTTC. V usage is TRBV29-1 and J usage is TRBJ2-7, with TRBD1 matching 11 bases. Germline-derived CDR1 and CDR2 are SQVTM and ANQGSEA. The length of the CDR3 is 13 residues. The junction had 6 bases not matched to a gene; V was cut back by 6 bases and J by 5 bases.

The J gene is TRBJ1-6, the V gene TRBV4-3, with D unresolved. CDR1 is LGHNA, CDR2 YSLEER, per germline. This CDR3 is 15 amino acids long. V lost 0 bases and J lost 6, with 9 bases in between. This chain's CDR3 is CASSQEWTLNSPLHF. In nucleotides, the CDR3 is TGCGCCAGCAGCCAAGAGTGGACTCTTAATTCACCCCTCCACTTT.

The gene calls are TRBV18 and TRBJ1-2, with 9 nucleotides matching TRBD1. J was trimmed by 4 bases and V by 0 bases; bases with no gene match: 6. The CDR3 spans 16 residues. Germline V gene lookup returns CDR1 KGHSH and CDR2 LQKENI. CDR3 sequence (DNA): TGTGCCAGCTCACCACCCGGGACAGGGAACGTCTATGGCTACACCTTC. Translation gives CASSPPGTGNVYGYTF.

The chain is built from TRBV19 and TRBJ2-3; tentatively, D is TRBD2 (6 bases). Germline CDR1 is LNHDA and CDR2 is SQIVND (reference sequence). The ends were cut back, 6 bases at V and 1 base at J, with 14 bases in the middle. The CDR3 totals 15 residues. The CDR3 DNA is TGTGCCAGTAGGATCCTCGGGGAGGGCACAGATACGCAGTATTTT. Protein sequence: CASRILGEGTDTQYF.

The CDR3, as DNA: TGTGCCAGTAGTACGAGTCGGGGCAATCAGCCCCAGCATTTT. Translated: CASSTSRGNQPQHF. The chain combines TRBV19 with TRBJ1-5; D is unclear. CDR3 length: 14 residues. Trimming stripped 4 bases from V and 2 bases from J, with 9 bases between. The V gene's germline CDR1 is LNHDA and CDR2 SQIVND (reference sequence).

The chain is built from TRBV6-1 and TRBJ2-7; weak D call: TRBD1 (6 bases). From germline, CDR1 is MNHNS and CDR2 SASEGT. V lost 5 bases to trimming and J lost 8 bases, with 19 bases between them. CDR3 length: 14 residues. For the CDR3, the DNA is TGTGCCAGCAGTCCGACCAATACAGGGTCGAAGCAGTACTTC. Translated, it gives CASSPTNTGSKQYF.

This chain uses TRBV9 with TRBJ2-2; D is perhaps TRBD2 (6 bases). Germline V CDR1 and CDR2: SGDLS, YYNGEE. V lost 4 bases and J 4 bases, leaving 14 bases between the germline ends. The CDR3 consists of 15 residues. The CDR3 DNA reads TGTGCCAGCAGCCCGGGGAGGCGGAGCACCGGGGAGCTGTTTTTT. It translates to CASSPGRRSTGELFF.

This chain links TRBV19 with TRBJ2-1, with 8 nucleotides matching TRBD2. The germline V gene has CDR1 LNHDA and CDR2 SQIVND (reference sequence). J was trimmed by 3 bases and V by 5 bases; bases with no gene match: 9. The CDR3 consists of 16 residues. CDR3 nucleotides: TGTGCCAGTAGTCCCGGGCGAACTAGCGGCTACAATGAGCAGTTCTTC. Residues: CASSPGRTSGYNEQFF.

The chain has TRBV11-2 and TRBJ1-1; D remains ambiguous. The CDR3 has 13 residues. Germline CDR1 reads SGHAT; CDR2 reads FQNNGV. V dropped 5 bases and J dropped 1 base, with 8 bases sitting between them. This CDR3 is CASSRSGNTEAFF. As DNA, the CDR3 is TGTGCCAGCAGCCGTTCCGGGAACACTGAAGCTTTCTTT. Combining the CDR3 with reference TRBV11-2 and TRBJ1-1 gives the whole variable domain EAGVAQSPRYKIIEKRQSVAFWCNPISGHATLYWYQQILGQGPKLLIQFQNNGVVDDSQLPKDRFSAERLKGVDSTLKIQPAKLEDSAVYLCASSRSGNTEAFFGQGTRLTVV.

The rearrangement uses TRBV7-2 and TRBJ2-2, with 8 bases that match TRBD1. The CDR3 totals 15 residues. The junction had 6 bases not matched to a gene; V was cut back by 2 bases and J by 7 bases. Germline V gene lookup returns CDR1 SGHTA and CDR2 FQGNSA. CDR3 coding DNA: TGTGCCAGCAGCTTATCCAGGGGGCTCGTCGGGGAGCTGTTTTTT. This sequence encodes CASSLSRGLVGELFF. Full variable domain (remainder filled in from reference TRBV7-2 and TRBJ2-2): GAGVSQSPSNKVTEKGKDVELRCDPISGHTALYWYRQSLGQGLEFLIYFQGNSAPDKSGLPSDRFSAERTGGSVSTLTIQRTQQEDSAVYLCASSLSRGLVGELFFGEGSRLTVL.

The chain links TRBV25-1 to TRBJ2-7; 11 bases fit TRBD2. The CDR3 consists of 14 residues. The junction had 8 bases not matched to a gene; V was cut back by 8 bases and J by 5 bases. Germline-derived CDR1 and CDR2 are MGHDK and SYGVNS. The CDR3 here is CASGVAGGLNEQYF. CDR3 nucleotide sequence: TGTGCCAGCGGGGTAGCGGGAGGGCTCAACGAGCAGTACTTC.

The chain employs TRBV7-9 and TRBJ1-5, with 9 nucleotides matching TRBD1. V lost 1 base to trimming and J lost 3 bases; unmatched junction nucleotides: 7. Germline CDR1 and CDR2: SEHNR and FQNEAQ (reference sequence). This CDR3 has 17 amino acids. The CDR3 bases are TGTGCCAGCAGCTTAGTACAGGGGGCTTGGGCCAATCAGCCCCAGCATTTT. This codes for CASSLVQGAWANQPQHF.

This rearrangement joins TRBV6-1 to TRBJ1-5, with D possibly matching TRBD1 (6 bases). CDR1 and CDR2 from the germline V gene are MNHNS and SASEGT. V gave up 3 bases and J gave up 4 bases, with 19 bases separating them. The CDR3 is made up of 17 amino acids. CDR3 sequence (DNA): TGTGCCAGCAGTGAGACGGACAGAATAGGTTTGAATCAGCCCCAGCATTTT. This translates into CASSETDRIGLNQPQHF.

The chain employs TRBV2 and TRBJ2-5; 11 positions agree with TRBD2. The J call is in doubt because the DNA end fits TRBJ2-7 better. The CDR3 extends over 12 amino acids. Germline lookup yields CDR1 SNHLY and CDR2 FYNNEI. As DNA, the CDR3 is TGTGCCAGAGGGACTAGCGGCTACGAGCAGTACTTC. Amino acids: CARGTSGYEQYF.

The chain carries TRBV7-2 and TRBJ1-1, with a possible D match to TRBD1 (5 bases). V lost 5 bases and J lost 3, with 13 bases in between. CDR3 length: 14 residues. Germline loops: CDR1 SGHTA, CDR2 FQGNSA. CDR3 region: CASSPRRGDTEAFF. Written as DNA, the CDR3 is TGTGCCAGCAGCCCCCGTCGGGGGGACACTGAAGCTTTCTTT.

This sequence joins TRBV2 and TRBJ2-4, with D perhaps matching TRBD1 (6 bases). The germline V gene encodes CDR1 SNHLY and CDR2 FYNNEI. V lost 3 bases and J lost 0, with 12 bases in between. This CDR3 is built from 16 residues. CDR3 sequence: CASSEQGYGAKNIQYF. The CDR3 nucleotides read TGTGCCAGCAGTGAGCAGGGGTATGGAGCCAAAAACATTCAGTACTTC.

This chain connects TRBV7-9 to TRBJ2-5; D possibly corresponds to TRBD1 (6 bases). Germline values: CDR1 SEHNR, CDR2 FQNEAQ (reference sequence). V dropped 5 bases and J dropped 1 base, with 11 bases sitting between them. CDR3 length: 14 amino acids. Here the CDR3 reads CASSHRQAQETQYF. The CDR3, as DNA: TGTGCCAGCAGCCATCGACAGGCCCAAGAGACCCAGTACTTC.

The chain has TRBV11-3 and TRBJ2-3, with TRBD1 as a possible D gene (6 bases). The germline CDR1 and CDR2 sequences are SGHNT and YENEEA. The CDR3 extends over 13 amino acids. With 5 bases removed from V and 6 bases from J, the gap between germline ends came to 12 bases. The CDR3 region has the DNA TGTGCCAGCAGCGTCGACAGGCCGGATACGCAGTATTTT. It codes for CASSVDRPDTQYF.

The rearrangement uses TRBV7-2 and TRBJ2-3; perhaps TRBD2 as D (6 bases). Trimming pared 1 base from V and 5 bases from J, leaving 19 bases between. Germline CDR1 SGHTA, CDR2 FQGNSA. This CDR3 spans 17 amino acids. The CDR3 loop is CASSLGRPGGKRDTQYF. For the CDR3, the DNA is TGTGCCAGCAGCTTAGGACGCCCAGGAGGGAAACGAGATACGCAGTATTTT.

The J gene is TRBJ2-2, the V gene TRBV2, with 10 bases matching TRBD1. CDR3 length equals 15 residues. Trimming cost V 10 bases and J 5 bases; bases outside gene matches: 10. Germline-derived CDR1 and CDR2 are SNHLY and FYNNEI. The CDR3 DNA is TGTGCCACCGGTCGACAGGGGGCGCGAACCGGGGAGCTGTTTTTT. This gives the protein CATGRQGARTGELFF.